Reported below is one T cell receptor (beta chain). Its antigen specificity is not known. The sample holds no much larger clone one base away, and base qualities are not on file. Collaborating institutions collected whole blood in K2EDTA tubes following their own protocols. Collaborator samples were shipped for TCRbeta analysis as frozen whole blood, isolated PBMCs, or DNA extracted from either sample type. V is pared back by 5 bases and J by 0 bases, with 11 bases lying between the germline termini. Taken from cysteine to phenylalanine, the CDR3 has 15 residues. Of all the DNA, just the CDR3 is kept, 45 bases in frame from base 1. In the germline V gene, CDR1 corresponds to MNHEY and CDR2 to SVGEGT. This record comes from a study of blood T cell repertoires in COVID-19 (dated by TCRdb to about 2020). In terms of the full investigation: Samples covering the acute and convalescent phases of COVID-19 were provided by collaborators in the United States, Italy and Spain. The prospective study material was composed of cDNA or gDNA derived from T cells, B-cell-depleted T cells, or PBMCs. Deeply sampled blood TCRbeta repertoires from subjects exposed to, actively infected with, or recovered from COVID-19 were included in the dataset. The repertoires were released in a freely available public database intended as a resource for research on the immune response to SARS-CoV-2. Samples were obtained from the ongoing ImmuneRACE study (first 160 participants) and from about 1,300 subjects provided by 6 global collaborators. The sample metadata nearly always contained a de-identified subject ID, COVID-19 status, age in years and sex. HLA class I and class II types, where available, came from metadata supplied by the sample provider rather than from assay-based typing. Study-wide conclusions, independent of this receptor: Clinical and demographic metadata were provided uncurated, with the amount varying by source and participant.

TCRbeta CDR3 regions were amplified from genomic DNA by means of the immunoSEQ Assay, a bias-controlled multiplex PCR. The authors' analysis ran thus. Within the assay, amplification of reference gene primers was used to estimate how many nucleated cells each sample contained. To quantify the absolute abundance of each unique TCRbeta CDR3 rearrangement, sequence reads were collapsed and filtered. Productive Simpson clonality was computed per sample as the square root of Simpson's diversity index over productive rearrangements. This immuneACCESS table, as held by TCRdb, lists in-frame sequences with V and J called but not all clones. Of the missing ones, under half trace to an unresolved V gene in checked studies; the others have no known cause. The V and J calls and the clone size are those of that table, but D and trimming were determined from the DNA. Across this sample there are about 73,000 clones, with about nine tenths seen only once. The top ten constitute about 16% of the sample.

The sequencing sample was made of peripheral blood. This clonotype was obtained from a woman older than 75 with active or convalescent COVID-19. The chain joins TRBV6-2 or TRBV6-3 to TRBJ2-4; 5 matching bases give a weak D call of TRBD1. For the CDR3, the sequence is CASSLRGLAKNIQYF. The DNA reads as follows: TGTGCCAGCAGTCTAAGGGGTCTAGCCAAAAACATTCAGTACTTC.